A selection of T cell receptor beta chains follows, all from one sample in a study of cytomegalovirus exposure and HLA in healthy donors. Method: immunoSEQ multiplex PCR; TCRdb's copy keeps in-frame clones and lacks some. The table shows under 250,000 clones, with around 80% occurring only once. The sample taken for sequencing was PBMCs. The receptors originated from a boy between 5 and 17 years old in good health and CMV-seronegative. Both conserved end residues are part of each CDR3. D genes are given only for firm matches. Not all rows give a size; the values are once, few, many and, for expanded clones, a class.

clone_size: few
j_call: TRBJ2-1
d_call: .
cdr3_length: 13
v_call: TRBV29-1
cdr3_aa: CSVLQVLKDEQFF
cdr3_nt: TGCAGCGTTTTGCAGGTGCTTAAGGATGAGCAGTTCTTC

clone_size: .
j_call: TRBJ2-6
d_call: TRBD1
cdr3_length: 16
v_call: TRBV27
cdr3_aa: CATRDRAFSGANVLTF
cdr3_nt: TGTGCCACCCGGGACAGGGCCTTCTCTGGGGCCAACGTCCTGACTTTC

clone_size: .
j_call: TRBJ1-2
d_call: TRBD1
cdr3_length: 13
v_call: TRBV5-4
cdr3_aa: CASSLTGAYGYTF
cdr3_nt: TGTGCCAGCAGCCTGACAGGGGCCTATGGCTACACCTTC

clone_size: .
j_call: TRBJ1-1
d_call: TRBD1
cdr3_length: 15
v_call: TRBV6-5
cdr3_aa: CASSYSRETGTVAFF
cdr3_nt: TGTGCCAGCAGTTACTCTCGAGAGACAGGGACAGTAGCTTTCTTT

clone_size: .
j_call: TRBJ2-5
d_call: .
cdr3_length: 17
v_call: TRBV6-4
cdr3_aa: CASPVRTVVGAWETQYF
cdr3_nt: TGTGCCAGTCCCGTCAGGACAGTCGTGGGAGCCTGGGAGACCCAGTACTTC

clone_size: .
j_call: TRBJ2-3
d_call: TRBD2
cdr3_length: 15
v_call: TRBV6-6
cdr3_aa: CASRAGGHLTDTQYF
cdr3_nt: TGTGCCAGCAGAGCGGGGGGCCATCTCACAGATACGCAGTATTTT

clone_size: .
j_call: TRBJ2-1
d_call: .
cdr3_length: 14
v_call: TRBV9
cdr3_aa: CASSEYLSQGEQFF
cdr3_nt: TGTGCCAGCAGCGAGTACCTCTCGCAGGGTGAGCAGTTCTTC

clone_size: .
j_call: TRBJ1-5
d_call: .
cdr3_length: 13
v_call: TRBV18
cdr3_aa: CASSPTDNQPQHF
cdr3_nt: TGTGCCAGCTCACCGACTGACAATCAGCCCCAGCATTTT

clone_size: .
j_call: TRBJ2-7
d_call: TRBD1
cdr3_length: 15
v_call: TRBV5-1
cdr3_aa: CASSRTGVDPYEQYF
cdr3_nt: TGCGCCAGCAGCAGGACAGGGGTTGATCCCTACGAGCAGTACTTC

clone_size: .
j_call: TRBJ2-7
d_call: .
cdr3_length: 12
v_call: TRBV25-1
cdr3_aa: CAAPAGAYEQYF
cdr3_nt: TGTGCCGCTCCGGCAGGGGCCTACGAGCAGTACTTC

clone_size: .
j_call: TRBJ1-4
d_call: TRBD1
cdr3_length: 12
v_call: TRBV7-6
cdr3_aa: CASSVDRGRLFF
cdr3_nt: TGTGCCAGCAGCGTCGACAGGGGTCGACTGTTTTTT

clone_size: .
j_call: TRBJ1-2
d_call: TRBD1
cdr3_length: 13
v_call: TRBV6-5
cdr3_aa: CASRETGGDGYTF
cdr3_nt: TGTGCCAGCAGGGAAACAGGGGGCGATGGCTACACCTTC

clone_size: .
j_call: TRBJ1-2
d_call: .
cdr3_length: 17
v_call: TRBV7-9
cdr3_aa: CSSSPTGGHLRIYGYTF
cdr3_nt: TGTTCCAGCAGCCCCACGGGAGGACACTTGCGAATTTATGGCTACACCTTC

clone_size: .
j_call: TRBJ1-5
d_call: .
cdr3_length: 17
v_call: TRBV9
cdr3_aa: CASRKTPPGGPNQPQHF
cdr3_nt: TGTGCCAGCAGAAAAACCCCTCCCGGGGGGCCTAATCAGCCCCAGCATTTT

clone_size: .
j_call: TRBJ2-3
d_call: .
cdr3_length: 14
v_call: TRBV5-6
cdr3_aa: CASSLPLAADTQYF
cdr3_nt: TGTGCCAGCAGCTTGCCCCTGGCGGCAGATACGCAGTATTTT

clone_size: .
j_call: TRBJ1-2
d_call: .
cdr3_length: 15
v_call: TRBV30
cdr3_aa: CAWSVVGPSVYGYTF
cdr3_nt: TGTGCCTGGAGTGTGGTCGGTCCATCCGTCTATGGCTACACCTTC

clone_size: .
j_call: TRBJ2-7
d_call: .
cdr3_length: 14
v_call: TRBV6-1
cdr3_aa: CASSEIGSPYEQYF
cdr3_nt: TGTGCCAGCAGTGAAATAGGGAGCCCCTACGAGCAGTACTTC

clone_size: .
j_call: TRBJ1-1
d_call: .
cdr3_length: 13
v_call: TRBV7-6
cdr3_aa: CASTLARDTEAFF
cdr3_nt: TGTGCCAGCACCCTAGCCAGGGACACTGAAGCTTTCTTT

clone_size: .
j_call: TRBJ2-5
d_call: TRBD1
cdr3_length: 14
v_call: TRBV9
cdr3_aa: CASSPLDRGGTQYF
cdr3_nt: TGTGCCAGCAGCCCACTCGACAGGGGCGGGACCCAGTACTTC

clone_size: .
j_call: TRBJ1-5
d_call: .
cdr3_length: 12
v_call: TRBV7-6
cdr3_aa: CASSLGDQPQHF
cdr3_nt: TGTGCCAGCAGCTTGGGCGATCAGCCCCAGCATTTT

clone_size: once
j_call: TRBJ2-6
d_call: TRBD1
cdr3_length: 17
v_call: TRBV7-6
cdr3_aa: CASSPGTGNSGANVLTF
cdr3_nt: TGTGCCAGCAGCCCCGGGACAGGTAACTCTGGGGCCAACGTCCTGACTTTC

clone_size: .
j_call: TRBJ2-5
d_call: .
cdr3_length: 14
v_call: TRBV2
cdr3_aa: CASGLRGIGETQYF
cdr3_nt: TGTGCCAGCGGCCTCAGGGGAATTGGGGAGACCCAGTACTTC

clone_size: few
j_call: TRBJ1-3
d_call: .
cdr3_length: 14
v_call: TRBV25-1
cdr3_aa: CASSRTGTGNTIYF
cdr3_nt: TGTGCCAGCAGTAGGACCGGGACTGGAAACACCATATATTTT

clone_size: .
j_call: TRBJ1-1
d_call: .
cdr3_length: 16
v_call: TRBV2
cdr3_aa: CASRGPTWLQLSEAFF
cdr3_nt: TGTGCCAGCAGGGGCCCTACATGGCTTCAGCTCTCTGAAGCTTTCTTT

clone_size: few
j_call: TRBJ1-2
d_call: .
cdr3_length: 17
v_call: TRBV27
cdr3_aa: CASSLSPDGRGSYGYTF
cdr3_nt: TGTGCCAGCAGTTTATCCCCCGACGGCAGGGGTTCCTATGGCTACACCTTC

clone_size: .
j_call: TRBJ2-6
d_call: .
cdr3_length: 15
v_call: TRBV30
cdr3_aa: CAWLTRISGANVLTF
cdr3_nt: TGTGCCTGGCTGACACGTATCTCTGGGGCCAACGTCCTGACTTTC

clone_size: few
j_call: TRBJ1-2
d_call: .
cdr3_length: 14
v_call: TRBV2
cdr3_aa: CASSEAPQVKGYTF
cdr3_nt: TGTGCCAGCAGTGAAGCGCCACAGGTTAAGGGCTACACCTTC

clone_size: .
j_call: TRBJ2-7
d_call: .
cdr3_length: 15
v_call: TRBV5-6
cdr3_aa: CASSLRGPGAYEQYF
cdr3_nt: TGTGCCAGCAGCTTGCGAGGACCCGGGGCCTACGAGCAGTACTTC

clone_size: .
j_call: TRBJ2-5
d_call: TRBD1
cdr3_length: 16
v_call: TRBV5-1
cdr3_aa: CASSSSGTGAQETQYF
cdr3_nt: TGCGCCAGCAGCTCCAGTGGGACAGGAGCCCAAGAGACCCAGTACTTC

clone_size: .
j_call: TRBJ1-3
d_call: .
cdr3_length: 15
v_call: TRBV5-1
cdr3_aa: CASGQGGLSGNTIYF
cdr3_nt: TGCGCCAGCGGGCAGGGTGGTCTTTCTGGAAACACCATATATTTT

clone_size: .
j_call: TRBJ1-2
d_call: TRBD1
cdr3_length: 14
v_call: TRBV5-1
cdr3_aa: CASSLMTGSYGYTF
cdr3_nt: TGCGCCAGCAGCTTGATGACAGGGAGCTATGGCTACACCTTC

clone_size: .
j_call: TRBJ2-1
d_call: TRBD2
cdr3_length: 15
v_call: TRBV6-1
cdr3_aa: CASSEHVGGYDEQFF
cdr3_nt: TGTGCCAGCAGTGAACACGTCGGGGGGTACGATGAGCAGTTCTTC

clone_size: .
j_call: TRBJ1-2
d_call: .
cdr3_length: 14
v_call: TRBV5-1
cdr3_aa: CASSAGTVSYGYTF
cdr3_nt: TGCGCCAGCAGCGCGGGGACGGTCTCCTATGGCTACACCTTC

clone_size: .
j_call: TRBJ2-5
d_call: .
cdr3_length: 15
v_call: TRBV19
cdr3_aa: CASSIAGPPEETQYF
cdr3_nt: TGTGCCAGTAGTATAGCCGGTCCACCTGAGGAGACCCAGTACTTC

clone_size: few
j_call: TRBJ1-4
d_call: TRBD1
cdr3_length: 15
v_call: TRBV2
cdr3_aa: CASSGRDSPNEKLFF
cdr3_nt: TGTGCCAGCAGTGGGAGGGACAGCCCTAATGAAAAACTGTTTTTT

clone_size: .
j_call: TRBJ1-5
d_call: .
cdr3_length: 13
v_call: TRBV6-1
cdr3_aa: CASATRANQPQHF
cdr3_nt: TGTGCCAGCGCTACGCGAGCTAATCAGCCCCAGCATTTT

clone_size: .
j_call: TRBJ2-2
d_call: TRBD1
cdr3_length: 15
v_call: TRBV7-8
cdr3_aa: CASSGQGAWTGELFF
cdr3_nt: TGTGCCAGCAGCGGACAGGGGGCATGGACCGGGGAGCTGTTTTTT

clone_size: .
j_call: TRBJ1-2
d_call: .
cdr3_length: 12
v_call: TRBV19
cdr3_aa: CATNLGIAGYTF
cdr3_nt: TGTGCCACGAACCTGGGTATAGCTGGCTACACCTTC

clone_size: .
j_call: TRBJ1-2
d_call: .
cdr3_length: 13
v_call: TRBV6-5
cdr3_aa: CASGDWGGWGYTF
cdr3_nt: TGTGCCAGCGGGGATTGGGGGGGCTGGGGCTACACCTTC

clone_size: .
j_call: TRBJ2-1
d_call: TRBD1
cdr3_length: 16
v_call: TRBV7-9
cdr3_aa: CASSTHRGERYNEQFF
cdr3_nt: TGTGCCAGCAGCACCCACAGGGGTGAGCGATACAATGAGCAGTTCTTC

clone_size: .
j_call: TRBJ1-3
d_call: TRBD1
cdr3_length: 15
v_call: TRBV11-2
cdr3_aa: CASSERQGSGNTIYF
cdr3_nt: TGTGCCAGCAGTGAGAGACAGGGCTCTGGAAACACCATATATTTT

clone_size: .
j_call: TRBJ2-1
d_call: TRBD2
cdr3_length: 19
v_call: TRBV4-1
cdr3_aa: CASSHKVPGVLGGEDEQFF
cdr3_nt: TGCGCCAGCAGCCATAAGGTCCCCGGGGTTCTTGGGGGGGAGGATGAGCAGTTCTTC

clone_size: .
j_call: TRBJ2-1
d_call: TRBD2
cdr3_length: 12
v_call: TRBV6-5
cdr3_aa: CASSPTSHEQFF
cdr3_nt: TGTGCCAGCAGCCCGACTAGCCATGAGCAGTTCTTC

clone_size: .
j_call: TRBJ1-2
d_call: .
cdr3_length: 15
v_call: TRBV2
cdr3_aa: CASSESFTASYGYTF
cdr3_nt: TGTGCCAGCAGTGAGAGTTTCACAGCTTCTTATGGCTACACCTTC

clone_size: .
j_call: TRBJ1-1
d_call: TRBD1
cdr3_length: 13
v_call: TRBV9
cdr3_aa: CASSAYRGTEAFF
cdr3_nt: TGTGCCAGCAGCGCTTACAGGGGCACTGAAGCTTTCTTT

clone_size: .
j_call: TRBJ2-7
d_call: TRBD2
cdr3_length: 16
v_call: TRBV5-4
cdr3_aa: CASSLEVTSGDHEQYF
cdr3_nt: TGTGCCAGCAGCTTGGAAGTGACTAGCGGCGACCACGAGCAGTACTTC